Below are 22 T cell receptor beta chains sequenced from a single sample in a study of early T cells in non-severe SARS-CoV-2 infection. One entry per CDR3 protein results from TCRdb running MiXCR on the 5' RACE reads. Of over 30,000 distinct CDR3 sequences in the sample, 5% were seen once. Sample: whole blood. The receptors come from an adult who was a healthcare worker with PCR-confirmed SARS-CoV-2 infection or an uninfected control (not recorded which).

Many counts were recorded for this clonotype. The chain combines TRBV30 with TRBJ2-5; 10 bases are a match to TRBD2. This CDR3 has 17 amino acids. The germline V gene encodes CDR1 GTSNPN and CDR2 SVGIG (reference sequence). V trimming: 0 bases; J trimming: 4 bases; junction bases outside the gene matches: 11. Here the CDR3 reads CAWSVQRLAGDGETQYF. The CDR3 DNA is TGTGCCTGGAGTGTACAACGGCTAGCGGGGGACGGAGAGACCCAGTACTTC.

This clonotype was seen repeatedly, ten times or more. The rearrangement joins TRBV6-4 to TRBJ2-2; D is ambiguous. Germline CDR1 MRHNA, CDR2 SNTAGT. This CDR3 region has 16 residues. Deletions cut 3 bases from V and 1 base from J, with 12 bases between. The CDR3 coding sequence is TGTGCCAGCAGTGAGGGTGCGGCAGAGAACACCGGGGAGCTGTTTTTT. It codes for CASSEGAAENTGELFF.

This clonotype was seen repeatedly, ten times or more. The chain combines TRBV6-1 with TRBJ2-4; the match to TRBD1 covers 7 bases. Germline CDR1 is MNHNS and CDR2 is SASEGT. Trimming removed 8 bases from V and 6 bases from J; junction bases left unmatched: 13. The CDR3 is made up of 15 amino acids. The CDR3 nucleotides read TGTGCCAGCGAGGCGGAAAGGGGGCTTGGAAACATTCAGTACTTC. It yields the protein CASEAERGLGNIQYF.

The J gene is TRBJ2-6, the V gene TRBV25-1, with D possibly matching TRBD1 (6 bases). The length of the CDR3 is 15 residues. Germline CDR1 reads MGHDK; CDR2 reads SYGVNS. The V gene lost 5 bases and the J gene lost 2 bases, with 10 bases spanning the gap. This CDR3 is CASSNQGPGANVLTF. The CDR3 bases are TGTGCCAGCAGTAACCAGGGGCCTGGGGCCAACGTCCTGACTTTC.

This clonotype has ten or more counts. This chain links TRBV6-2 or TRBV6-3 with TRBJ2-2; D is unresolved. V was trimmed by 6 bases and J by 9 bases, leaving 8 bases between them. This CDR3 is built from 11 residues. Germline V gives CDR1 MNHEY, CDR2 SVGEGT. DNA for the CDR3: TGTGCCAGCAGCCCCGGCTGGGAGCTGTTTTTT. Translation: CASSPGWELFF.

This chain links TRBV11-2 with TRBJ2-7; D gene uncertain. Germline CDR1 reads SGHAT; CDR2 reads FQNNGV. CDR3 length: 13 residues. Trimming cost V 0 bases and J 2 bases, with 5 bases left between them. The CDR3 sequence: CASSLEAAYEQYF. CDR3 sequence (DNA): TGTGCCAGCAGCTTAGAGGCAGCCTACGAGCAGTACTTC. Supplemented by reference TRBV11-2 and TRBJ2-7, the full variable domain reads EAGVAQSPRYKIIEKRQSVAFWCNPISGHATLYWYQQILGQGPKLLIQFQNNGVVDDSQLPKDRFSAERLKGVDSTLKIQPAKLEDSAVYLCASSLEAAYEQYFGPGTRLTVT.

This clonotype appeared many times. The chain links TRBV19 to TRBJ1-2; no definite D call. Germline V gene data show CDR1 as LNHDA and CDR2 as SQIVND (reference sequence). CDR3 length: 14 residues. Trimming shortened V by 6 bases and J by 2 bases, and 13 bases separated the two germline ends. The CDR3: CASRVAGGNYGYTF. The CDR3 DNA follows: TGTGCCAGTAGGGTGGCAGGCGGGAACTATGGCTACACCTTC.

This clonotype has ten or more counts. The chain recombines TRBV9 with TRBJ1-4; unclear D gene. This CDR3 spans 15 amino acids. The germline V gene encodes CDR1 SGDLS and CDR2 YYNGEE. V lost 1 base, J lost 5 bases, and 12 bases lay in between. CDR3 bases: TGTGCCAGCAGCGTAAGAGGAGTCATCAATGAAAAACTGTTTTTT. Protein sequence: CASSVRGVINEKLFF.

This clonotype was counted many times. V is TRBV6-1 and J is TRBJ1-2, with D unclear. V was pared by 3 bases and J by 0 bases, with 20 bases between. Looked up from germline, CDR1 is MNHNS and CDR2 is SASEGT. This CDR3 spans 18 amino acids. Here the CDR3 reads CASSDGWIRLATNYGYTF. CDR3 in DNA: TGTGCCAGCAGTGATGGGTGGATCCGCTTGGCCACTAACTATGGCTACACCTTC.

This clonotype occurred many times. The CDR3 DNA reads TGCAGCGCTCAGGGGTTCGCCTACGAGCAGTACTTC. This gives the protein CSAQGFAYEQYF. The J gene is TRBJ2-7, the V gene TRBV29-1, with TRBD1 as a possible D gene (6 bases). This CDR3 comprises 12 residues. Germline V lookup: CDR1 SQVTM, CDR2 ANQGSEA. With 7 bases removed from V and 2 bases from J, the gap between germline ends came to 12 bases.

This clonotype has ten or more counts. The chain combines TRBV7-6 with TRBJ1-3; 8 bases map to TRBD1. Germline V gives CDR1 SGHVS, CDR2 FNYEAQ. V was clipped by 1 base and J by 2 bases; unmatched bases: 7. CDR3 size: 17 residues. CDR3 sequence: CASSLDPTGVTGNTIYF. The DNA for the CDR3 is TGTGCCAGCAGCTTAGACCCGACAGGGGTGACTGGAAACACCATATATTTT.

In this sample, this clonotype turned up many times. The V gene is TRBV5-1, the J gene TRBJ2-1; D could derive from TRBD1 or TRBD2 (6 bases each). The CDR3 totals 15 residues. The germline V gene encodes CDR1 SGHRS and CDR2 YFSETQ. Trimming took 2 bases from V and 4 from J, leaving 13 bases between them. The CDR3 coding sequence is TGCGCCAGCAGCTTCCCGGGGGCGGGGTACAATGAGCAGTTCTTC. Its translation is CASSFPGAGYNEQFF.

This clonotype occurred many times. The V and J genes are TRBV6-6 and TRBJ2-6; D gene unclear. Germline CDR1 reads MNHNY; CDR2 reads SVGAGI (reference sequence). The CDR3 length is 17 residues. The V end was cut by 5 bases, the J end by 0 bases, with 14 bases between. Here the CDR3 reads CASSPGRPISGANVLTF. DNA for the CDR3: TGTGCCAGCAGTCCCGGACGTCCGATCTCTGGGGCCAACGTCCTGACTTTC.

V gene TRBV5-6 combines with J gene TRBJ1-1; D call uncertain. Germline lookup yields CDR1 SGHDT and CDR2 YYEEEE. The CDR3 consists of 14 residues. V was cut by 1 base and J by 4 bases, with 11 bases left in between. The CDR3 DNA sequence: TGTGCCAGCAGCTTGACCGGTCTTGCCACTGAAGCTTTCTTT. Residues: CASSLTGLATEAFF. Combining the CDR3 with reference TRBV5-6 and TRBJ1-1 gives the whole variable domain DAGVTQSPTHLIKTRGQQVTLRCSPKSGHDTVSWYQQALGQGPQFIFQYYEEEERQRGNFPDRFSGHQFPNYSSELNVNALLLGDSALYLCASSLTGLATEAFFGQGTRLTVV.

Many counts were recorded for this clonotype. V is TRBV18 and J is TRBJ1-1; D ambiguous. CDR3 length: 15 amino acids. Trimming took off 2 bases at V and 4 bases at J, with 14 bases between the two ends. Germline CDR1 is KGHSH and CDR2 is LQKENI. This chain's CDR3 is CASSPWRVDLTEAFF. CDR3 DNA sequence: TGTGCCAGCTCACCATGGCGTGTTGACCTCACTGAAGCTTTCTTT.

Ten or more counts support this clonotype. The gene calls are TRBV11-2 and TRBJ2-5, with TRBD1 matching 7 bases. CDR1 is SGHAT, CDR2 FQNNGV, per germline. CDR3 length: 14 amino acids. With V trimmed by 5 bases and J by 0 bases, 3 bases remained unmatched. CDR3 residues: CASSTGQYQETQYF. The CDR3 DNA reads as TGTGCCAGCAGCACGGGACAGTACCAAGAGACCCAGTACTTC.

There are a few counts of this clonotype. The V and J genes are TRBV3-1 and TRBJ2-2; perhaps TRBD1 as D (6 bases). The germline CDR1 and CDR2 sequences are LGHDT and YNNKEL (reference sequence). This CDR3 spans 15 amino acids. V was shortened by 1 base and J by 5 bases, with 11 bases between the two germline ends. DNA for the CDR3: TGTGCCAGCAGCCAAGGTCAGGGGTTTACCGGGGAGCTGTTTTTT. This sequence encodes CASSQGQGFTGELFF.

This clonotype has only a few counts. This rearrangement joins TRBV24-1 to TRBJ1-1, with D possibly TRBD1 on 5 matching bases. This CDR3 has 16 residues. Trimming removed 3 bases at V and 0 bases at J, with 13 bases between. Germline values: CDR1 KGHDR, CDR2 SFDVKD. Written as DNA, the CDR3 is TGTGCCACCAGTGATACGGGACGGACTTTGAACACTGAAGCTTTCTTT. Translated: CATSDTGRTLNTEAFF.

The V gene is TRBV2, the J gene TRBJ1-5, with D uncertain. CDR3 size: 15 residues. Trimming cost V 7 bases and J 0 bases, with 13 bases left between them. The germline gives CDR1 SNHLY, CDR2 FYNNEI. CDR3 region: CASIPLGDSNQPQHF. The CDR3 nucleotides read TGTGCCAGCATTCCTCTGGGAGATAGCAATCAGCCCCAGCATTTT.

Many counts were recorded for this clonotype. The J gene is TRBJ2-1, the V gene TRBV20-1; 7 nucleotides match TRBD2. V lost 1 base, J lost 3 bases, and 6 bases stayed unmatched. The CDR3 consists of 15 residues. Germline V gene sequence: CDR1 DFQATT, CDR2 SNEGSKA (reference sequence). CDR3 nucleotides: TGCAGTGCTAGAGCGAGGGAGGGTTTCTACAATGAGCAGTTCTTC. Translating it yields CSARAREGFYNEQFF.

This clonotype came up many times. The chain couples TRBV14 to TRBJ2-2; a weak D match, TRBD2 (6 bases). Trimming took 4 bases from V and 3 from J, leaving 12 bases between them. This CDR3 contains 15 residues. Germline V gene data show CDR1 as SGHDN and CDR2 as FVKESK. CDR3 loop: CASSPLDYYTGELFF. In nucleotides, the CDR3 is TGTGCCAGCAGCCCATTGGACTACTACACCGGGGAGCTGTTTTTT.

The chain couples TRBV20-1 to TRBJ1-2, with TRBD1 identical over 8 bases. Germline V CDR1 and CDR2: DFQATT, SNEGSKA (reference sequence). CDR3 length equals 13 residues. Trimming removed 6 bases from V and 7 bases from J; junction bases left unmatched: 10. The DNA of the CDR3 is TGCAGTGCAGCCGGACAGGGTGGGACTGGCTACACCTTC. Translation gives CSAAGQGGTGYTF.